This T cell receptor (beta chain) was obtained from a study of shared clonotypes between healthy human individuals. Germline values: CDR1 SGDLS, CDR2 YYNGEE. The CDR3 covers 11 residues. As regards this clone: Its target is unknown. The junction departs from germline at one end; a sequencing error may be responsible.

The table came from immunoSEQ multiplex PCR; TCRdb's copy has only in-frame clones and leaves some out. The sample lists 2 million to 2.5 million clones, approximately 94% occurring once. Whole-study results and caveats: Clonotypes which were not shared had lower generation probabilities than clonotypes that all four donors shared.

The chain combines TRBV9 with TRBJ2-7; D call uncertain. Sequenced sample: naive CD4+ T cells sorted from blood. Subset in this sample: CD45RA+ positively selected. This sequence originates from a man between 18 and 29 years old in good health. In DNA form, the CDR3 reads TGTGCCAGCCCGAAACCGGGCCTATCGCACTTC. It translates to CASPKPGLSHF.